Listed here are 4 T cell receptor beta chains from one sample, sequenced in a study of cytomegalovirus exposure and HLA in healthy donors. This PCR relied on a set of 60 Vbeta primers and 13 Jbeta primers. TCRdb keeps only in-frame clones here, not all; method: immunoSEQ multiplex PCR. The sample lists about 98,000 clones; under 75% were seen once. Input material: PBMCs. All receptors come from a female donor in good health and CMV-seronegative.

The chain carries TRBV28 and TRBJ2-3, with 9 bases matching TRBD2. The CDR3 loop spans 19 amino acids. Trimming at V came to 6 bases and at J to 2 bases, leaving 18 bases not matched to a gene. CDR1 MDHEN and CDR2 SYDVKM come from the germline V gene. The CDR3 loop reads CASSSRGGGRAAVTDTQYF. CDR3 nucleotides: TGTGCCAGCAGCTCCCGAGGAGGCGGGAGGGCGGCCGTCACAGATACGCAGTATTTT.

V usage is TRBV7-2 and J usage is TRBJ1-3; 7 bases are a match to TRBD1. Germline loops: CDR1 SGHTA, CDR2 FQGNSA. The CDR3 runs to 16 residues. The V and J ends lost 3 bases and 0 bases, in that order; junction bases with no gene match: 5. The CDR3 loop is CASSLGQPGSGNTIYF. The CDR3 DNA is TGTGCCAGCAGCTTGGGACAGCCCGGCTCTGGAAACACCATATATTTT.

The V gene is TRBV19, the J gene TRBJ2-1; TRBD2 is a possible D gene (5 bases). V lost 5 bases to trimming and J lost 9 bases, with 11 bases between them. Germline assignment: CDR1 LNHDA and CDR2 SQIVND (reference sequence). The CDR3 spans 12 residues. The CDR3: CASSLGAAEQFF. CDR3 DNA sequence: TGTGCCAGTAGTTTGGGAGCGGCTGAGCAGTTCTTC.

V usage is TRBV29-1 and J usage is TRBJ1-1; no clear D gene. Trimming left V 7 bases short and J 4 bases short, with 16 bases between. Per germline, CDR1 SQVTM and CDR2 ANQGSEA. The CDR3 covers 13 residues. DNA of the CDR3: TGCAGCGCTGGGCGCGGGCAGAGCACTGAAGCTTTCTTT. Encoded protein: CSAGRGQSTEAFF.